This TCR beta chain appears in the sequencing data of a study of tumor and adjacent non-tumor tissue in lung cancer (dated 2018 in TCRdb). Background for the entire study: By cancer type, the cohort comprised eleven to twelve adenocarcinoma patients, 2 squamous cell carcinoma patients and 1 small cell lung cancer patient. Ages among the 15 or so patients ranged from roughly 31 to 76 years, there were ten or so men and 5 women, and disease was at TNM stage I to III. For each patient, one tumor sample and one normal lung sample were taken, giving around 31 paired specimens that underwent TCRbeta CDR3 sequencing. In total, sequencing yielded fewer than 150 million productive TCRbeta reads, which works out to an average of around 4.2 million reads per sample. Bulk TCRbeta repertoires were compared between lung tumor tissue and matched distant non-tumor lung tissue obtained from fewer than 16 lung cancer patients. Results the study describes overall, beyond this receptor: A significantly larger cumulative share of the repertoire was made up by the top 100 clones in normal lung than in tumor tissue. Because peripheral blood was not sequenced, the blood TCRbeta repertoires of the lung cancer patients in the study went unexamined. TCR diversity (inverse Simpson) was significantly higher in tumor than in normal lung tissue (431.37 vs 166.20, P = 0.0075, Mann-Whitney U test). The sequencing platform is not named in the methods, and unique molecular identifiers are not mentioned. The cohort had only roughly 14 patients, and the authors noted that larger samples and more detailed clinical data are needed. TCR diversity was significantly higher in younger patients, and higher tumor TCR diversity was associated with shorter overall and disease-free survival.

RNA was isolated from bulk unsorted tissue, and RNA quality was assessed with a NanoDrop ND-1000 and an Agilent 2100. All donors had newly diagnosed lung cancer, had not received prior chemotherapy, and were admitted for thoracic surgery in China between August and November 2014. The study excluded patients who had received radiotherapy or chemotherapy before or who had another cancer at the same time. Surgical tissue pieces of about 1-2.1 cm3 were preserved in RNAlater solution and stored at -80 °C until use. The trim is 5 bases for V and 1 base for J, with a gap of 9 bases between the germline ends. CDR1 SEHNR and CDR2 FQNEAQ are derived from the germline V gene (reference sequence). From cysteine to phenylalanine, the CDR3 is 14 amino acids long. Only the CDR3 part of the read is kept: 42 bases, read in frame from the first base. This clonotype was picked up a small number of times. Its recognized antigen is unknown. No qualities accompany the bases; no much larger clone lies one base away.

The library was built by means of multiplex PCR. Sequencing was carried out with an Illumina HiSeq 2500. TCRbeta libraries were constructed through three rounds of nested PCR with primers (Table S4) according to protocols modified from ARM-PCR. PCR products of 200-500 bp were gel-excised and purified with the QIAquick gel extraction kit before sequencing. As for how the authors treated the data: Reads were cleaned using Trimmomatic, were merged into complete CDR3 sequences using FLASH, and were assigned to V(D)J germline segments using MiTCR. Clonal diversity was calculated as the inverse Simpson's index using VDJtools. A read counted as productive if the sequence was in-frame and lacked a premature stop codon. In-frame beta chains were kept once TCRdb had trimmed the public reads at Q25 with fastp and called clones with MiXCR. Each CDR3 protein appears once, grouped with its most common genes and DNA. TCRdb, rather than the study authors, made the V and J calls. The sample records under 150,000 distinct CDR3 sequences, approximately 66% of which are singletons. 10% to 15% of the sample is taken by the ten largest.

Specimen: lung tumor tissue. The sequence was obtained from a man in his thirties or forties with non-small cell lung cancer. Here the chain combines TRBV7-9 and TRBJ2-1; tentative D gene TRBD2, with 5 bases matching. The base sequence is TGTGCCAGCAGCAGAAGGGAGTCCTACAATGAGCAGTTCTTC. Its protein product is CASSRRESYNEQFF. Extended through the reference TRBV7-9 and TRBJ2-1 proteins, this CDR3 yields the full variable domain: DTGVSQNPRHKITKRGQNVTFRCDPISEHNRLYWYRQTLGQGPEFLTYFQNEAQLEKSRLLSDRFSAERPKGSFSTLEIQRTEQGDSAMYLCASSRRESYNEQFFGPGTRLTVL.